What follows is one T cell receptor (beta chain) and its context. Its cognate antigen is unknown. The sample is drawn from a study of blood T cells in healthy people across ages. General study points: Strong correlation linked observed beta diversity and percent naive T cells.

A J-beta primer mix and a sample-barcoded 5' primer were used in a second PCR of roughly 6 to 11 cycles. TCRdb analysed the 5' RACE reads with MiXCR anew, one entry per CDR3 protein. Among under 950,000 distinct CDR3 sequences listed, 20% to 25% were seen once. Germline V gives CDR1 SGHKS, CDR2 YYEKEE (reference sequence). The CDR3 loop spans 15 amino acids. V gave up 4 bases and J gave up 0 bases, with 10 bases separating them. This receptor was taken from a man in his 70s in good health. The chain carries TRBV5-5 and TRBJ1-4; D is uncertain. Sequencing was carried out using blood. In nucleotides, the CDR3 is TGTGCCAGCAGCCCACGGGGTACAACTAATGAAAAACTGTTTTTT. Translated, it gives CASSPRGTTNEKLFF. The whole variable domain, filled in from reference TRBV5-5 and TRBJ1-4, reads DAGVTQSPTHLIKTRGQQVTLRCSPISGHKSVSWYQQVLGQGPQFIFQYYEKEERGRGNFPDRFSARQFPNYSSELNVNALLLGDSALYLCASSPRGTTNEKLFFGSGTQLSVL.